These 30 T cell receptor beta chains were sequenced from one sample in a study of technical replicates of blood from several donors. Sequencing used immunoSEQ multiplex PCR; TCRdb keeps in-frame clones, though not all of them. Among about 70,000 clones listed, approximately 92% were seen once. Source material: T cells isolated from PBMCs. These receptors were obtained from a human donor in good health.

This rearrangement joins TRBV11-1 to TRBJ1-1, with D possibly matching TRBD1 (5 bases). Germline loops: CDR1 SGHAT, CDR2 FQDESV (reference sequence). The V end was cut by 5 bases, the J end by 4 bases, with 14 bases between. The CDR3 is 14 amino acids. In nucleotides, the CDR3 is TGTGCCAGCAGCCCGCAGGGCGACATCACTGAAGCTTTCTTT. Protein sequence: CASSPQGDITEAFF. The full variable domain, completed using reference TRBV11-1 and TRBJ1-1, is EAEVAQSPRYKITEKSQAVAFWCDPISGHATLYWYRQILGQGPELLVQFQDESVVDDSQLPKDRFSAERLKGVDSTLKIQPAELGDSAMYLCASSPQGDITEAFFGQGTRLTVV.

The chain employs TRBV5-4 and TRBJ2-1; 9 bases map to TRBD2. This CDR3 region has 18 residues. Losses at the gene ends were 4 bases for V and 0 bases for J; bases not matched to a gene: 11. Per the germline V gene, CDR1 is SGHNT and CDR2 is YYREEE (reference sequence). The CDR3 DNA reads TGTGCCAGCAGCCTAGCGGGATACCAAAGGAGCTCCTACAATGAGCAGTTCTTC. Amino acids: CASSLAGYQRSSYNEQFF.

This clone was seen more than once but under ten times. The V and J genes are TRBV5-1 and TRBJ1-1; D may be TRBD1 (6 bases). The CDR3 runs to 14 residues. CDR1 SGHRS and CDR2 YFSETQ come from the germline V gene. The V end was cut by 4 bases, the J end by 3 bases, with 13 bases between. The CDR3 region is CASSEQGTDTEAFF. In DNA, the CDR3 is TGCGCCAGCAGCGAACAGGGTACGGACACTGAAGCTTTCTTT. Drawing the rest from reference TRBV5-1 and TRBJ1-1, the complete variable domain is KAGVTQTPRYLIKTRGQQVTLSCSPISGHRSVSWYQQTPGQGLQFLFEYFSETQRNKGNFPGRFSGRQFSNSRSEMNVSTLELGDSALYLCASSEQGTDTEAFFGQGTRLTVV.

This clone was picked up one time. CDR3 amino acids: CASSPGLAGAGSYNEQFF. The CDR3 DNA sequence: TGTGCCAGCAGCCCGGGACTAGCGGGAGCTGGCTCCTACAATGAGCAGTTCTTC. V and J are TRBV27 and TRBJ2-1; 14 bases align to TRBD2. The CDR3 sequence is 18 residues long. Germline loops: CDR1 MNHEY, CDR2 SMNVEV (reference sequence). The trim removed 6 bases at V and 0 bases at J, leaving 7 bases unmatched.

The chain recombines TRBV9 with TRBJ2-7, with 9 bases fitting TRBD1. With V trimmed by 3 bases and J by 5 bases, 3 bases remained unmatched. This CDR3 has 13 residues. The germline V gene has CDR1 SGDLS and CDR2 YYNGEE. Here the CDR3 reads CASSGTGAHEQYF. The CDR3, as DNA: TGTGCCAGCAGCGGGACAGGGGCCCACGAGCAGTACTTC.

The J gene is TRBJ2-7, the V gene TRBV6-1, with unresolved D. The CDR3 extends over 13 amino acids. The V gene's germline CDR1 is MNHNS and CDR2 SASEGT. Between the trimmed V and J ends, which lost 7 bases and 5 bases, there was a span of 15 bases. The CDR3 DNA follows: TGTGCCAGCATACATCCTGGAGCAGACGAGCAGTACTTC. It is translated as CASIHPGADEQYF.

This chain joins TRBV5-4 and TRBJ2-2, with D uncertain. The CDR3 is made up of 13 amino acids. The V gene lost 6 bases and the J gene lost 6 bases, with 12 bases spanning the gap. Germline CDR1 and CDR2: SGHNT and YYREEE (reference sequence). CDR3 region: CASTEFGSGELFF. The CDR3 nucleotides read TGTGCCAGCACCGAATTCGGTTCCGGGGAGCTGTTTTTT.

The genes are TRBV5-1 and TRBJ1-5; 10 bases are a match to TRBD1. The V segment lost 3 bases and the J segment 5 bases; nucleotides outside the gene matches: 5. CDR1 is SGHRS and CDR2 is YFSETQ in the germline V gene. The CDR3 length is 15 residues. The chain's CDR3 is CASSSTGGVDQPQHF. CDR3 nucleotides: TGCGCCAGCAGCTCGACAGGGGGCGTAGATCAGCCCCAGCATTTT.

V is TRBV28 and J is TRBJ1-1; 7 bases map to TRBD1. CDR3 length: 15 amino acids. Losses at the gene ends were 7 bases for V and 4 bases for J; bases not matched to a gene: 12. Germline V gene sequence: CDR1 MDHEN, CDR2 SYDVKM. The CDR3 is CASKRLDRDGTEAFF. CDR3 bases: TGTGCCAGCAAGCGACTCGACAGGGACGGCACTGAAGCTTTCTTT.

The chain is built from TRBV6-5 and TRBJ1-1, with a tentative D call TRBD1 (5 bases). This CDR3 is built from 12 residues. Trimming left V 5 bases short and J 4 bases short, with 8 bases between. In germline, CDR1 is MNHEY, CDR2 SVGAGI. CDR3 in DNA: TGTGCCAGCAGTACGCAGGGCACTGAAGCTTTCTTT. As protein: CASSTQGTEAFF.

The chain recombines TRBV7-9 with TRBJ2-3; 7 nucleotides align to TRBD2. Germline trimming cut 3 bases from V and 3 bases from J; bases unmatched to any gene: 9. This CDR3 region has 16 residues. Per the germline V gene, CDR1 is SEHNR and CDR2 is FQNEAQ (reference sequence). The CDR3 protein is CASSLRSPSGTDTQYF. Here the CDR3 DNA reads TGTGCCAGCAGCTTGCGGTCGCCTAGCGGTACAGATACGCAGTATTTT. Using reference TRBV7-9 and TRBJ2-3 for the parts outside the CDR3, the full variable domain is DTGVSQNPRHKITKRGQNVTFRCDPISEHNRLYWYRQTLGQGPEFLTYFQNEAQLEKSRLLSDRFSAERPKGSFSTLEIQRTEQGDSAMYLCASSLRSPSGTDTQYFGPGTRLTVL.

This sequence joins TRBV5-1 and TRBJ2-1, with TRBD2 matching over 9 bases. CDR3 length equals 14 residues. Trimming removed 0 bases from V and 9 bases from J; junction bases left unmatched: 4. Germline CDR1 reads SGHRS; CDR2 reads YFSETQ. CDR3 in DNA: TGCGCCAGCAGCTTGGTCCCTAGCGGGACTGAGCAGTTCTTC. Translation: CASSLVPSGTEQFF.

The chain is built from TRBV9 and TRBJ1-4, with D possibly matching TRBD1 (6 bases). Germline V gene lookup returns CDR1 SGDLS and CDR2 YYNGEE. V was shortened by 3 bases and J by 2 bases, with 14 bases between the two germline ends. This CDR3 is 16 amino acids long. This chain's CDR3 is CASSAGGQGTNEKLFF. As DNA, the CDR3 is TGTGCCAGCAGCGCTGGAGGCCAGGGGACTAATGAAAAACTGTTTTTT.

V is TRBV2 and J is TRBJ2-1; 7 nucleotides agree with TRBD2. Germline V gives CDR1 SNHLY, CDR2 FYNNEI. V was clipped by 4 bases and J by 7 bases; unmatched bases: 10. There are 15 residues in the CDR3. The DNA for the CDR3 is TGTGCCAGCAGTGCTGGACTAGTGATGGTGAATGAGCAGTTCTTC. This gives the protein CASSAGLVMVNEQFF.

The chain is built from TRBV28 and TRBJ2-1; the D gene is possibly TRBD2 (5 bases). The CDR3 length is 14 residues. V was shortened by 6 bases and J by 0 bases, with 9 bases between the two germline ends. Germline assignment: CDR1 MDHEN and CDR2 SYDVKM. CDR3 DNA sequence: TGTGCCAGCAGGGAGGCCCCCTCCTACAATGAGCAGTTCTTC. It yields the protein CASREAPSYNEQFF.

Only one count was recorded for this clone. The chain joins TRBV29-1 to TRBJ2-7; TRBD1 aligns across 10 bases. Germline V gene data show CDR1 as SQVTM and CDR2 as ANQGSEA. After removal of 4 bases from V and 7 bases from J, the junction contained 10 bases not matched to a gene. The CDR3 runs to 14 residues. CDR3: CSVGSGTGVEEQYF. The DNA of the CDR3 is TGCAGCGTTGGTTCCGGGACAGGGGTAGAGGAGCAGTACTTC.

The chain has TRBV29-1 and TRBJ1-4; a possible D gene is TRBD1 (6 bases). Per germline, CDR1 SQVTM and CDR2 ANQGSEA. V was pared by 0 bases and J by 6 bases, with 8 bases between. The CDR3 has 13 amino acids. The CDR3 bases are TGCAGCGTTGAAGACAGGGGATATGAAAAACTGTTTTTT. Encoded protein: CSVEDRGYEKLFF. Full variable domain (rest looked up from reference TRBV29-1 and TRBJ1-4): SAVISQKPSRDICQRGTSLTIQCQVDSQVTMMFWYRQQPGQSLTLIATANQGSEATYESGFVIDKFPISRPNLTFSTLTVSNMSPEDSSIYLCSVEDRGYEKLFFGSGTQLSVL.

The chain employs TRBV10-2 and TRBJ2-7; TRBD2 aligns across 11 bases. The germline V gene has CDR1 WSHSY and CDR2 SAAADI. V lost 6 bases to trimming and J lost 2 bases; unmatched junction nucleotides: 6. This CDR3 has 15 residues. The CDR3 nucleotides are TGCGCCAGCAGGGACCTAGCGGGAGGAACCTACGAGCAGTACTTC. Translation: CASRDLAGGTYEQYF.

This clone was picked up one time. The sample has other DNA sequences that encode this CDR3 too. The chain combines TRBV5-1 with TRBJ1-1, with 10 bases fitting TRBD1. There are 15 residues in the CDR3. Germline CDR1 SGHRS, CDR2 YFSETQ. V lost 4 bases, J lost 1 base, and 4 bases stayed unmatched. The CDR3 loop is CASSPGQGTNTEAFF. Written as DNA, the CDR3 is TGCGCCAGCAGCCCGGGACAGGGGACGAACACTGAAGCTTTCTTT.

The chain combines TRBV18 with TRBJ2-1; D ambiguous. V shed 4 bases and J shed 0 bases, with 7 bases lying between them. Per germline, CDR1 KGHSH and CDR2 LQKENI. The CDR3 loop spans 14 amino acids. CDR3 protein: CASSLASSYNEQFF. The CDR3 DNA follows: TGTGCCAGCTCACTAGCAAGCTCCTACAATGAGCAGTTCTTC.

This chain uses TRBV7-3 with TRBJ2-3, with 9 bases identical to TRBD2. Germline CDR1 SGHTA, CDR2 FQGTGA. The CDR3 runs to 15 residues. The V segment lost 3 bases and the J segment 4 bases; nucleotides outside the gene matches: 5. CDR3 nucleotides: TGTGCCAGCAGCTTTGGAGCGGGAGGAGCAGATACGCAGTATTTT. This codes for CASSFGAGGADTQYF. Together with reference TRBV7-3 and TRBJ2-3, the CDR3 gives the full variable domain: GAGVSQTPSNKVTEKGKYVELRCDPISGHTALYWYRQSLGQGPEFLIYFQGTGAADDSGLPNDRFFAVRPEGSVSTLKIQRTERGDSAVYLCASSFGAGGADTQYFGPGTRLTVL.

This clone has a single count. This chain joins TRBV10-3 and TRBJ2-5; perhaps TRBD2 as D (6 bases). Germline loops: CDR1 ENHRY, CDR2 SYGVKD. The ends were cut back, 4 bases at V and 5 bases at J, with 14 bases in the middle. The CDR3 is made up of 14 amino acids. The CDR3 DNA reads TGTGCCATCAGTGGAGACGCGGGATGGGAGACCCAGTACTTC. It is translated as CAISGDAGWETQYF.

The V call is TRBV29-1, the J call TRBJ1-1; 9 bases line up with TRBD1. Germline trimming cut 4 bases from V and 10 bases from J; bases unmatched to any gene: 16. The CDR3 spans 15 residues. The V gene's germline CDR1 is SQVTM and CDR2 ANQGSEA. Here the CDR3 DNA reads TGCAGCGTTGGGCAGACGGGGACAGGGCTTGGTGGAGCTTTCTTT. Protein: CSVGQTGTGLGGAFF.

V gene TRBV9 combines with J gene TRBJ2-3, with 7 bases matching TRBD2. With V trimmed by 0 bases and J by 6 bases, 7 bases remained unmatched. This CDR3 is built from 15 residues. CDR1 is SGDLS and CDR2 is YYNGEE in the germline V gene. CDR3 loop: CASSVEGTIVDTQYF. CDR3 coding DNA: TGTGCCAGCAGCGTAGAGGGGACTATAGTCGATACGCAGTATTTT.

The J gene is TRBJ2-3, the V gene TRBV5-1; D unresolved. Germline V gene data show CDR1 as SGHRS and CDR2 as YFSETQ. Trimming shortened V by 1 base and J by 0 bases, and 9 bases separated the two germline ends. The CDR3 spans 15 residues. DNA for the CDR3: TGCGCCAGCAGCTTGAAGCTATCTAGCACAGATACGCAGTATTTT. Its protein product is CASSLKLSSTDTQYF.

V usage is TRBV4-1 and J usage is TRBJ1-4, with D unclear. Germline-derived CDR1 and CDR2 are MGHRA and YSYEKL. CDR3 size: 14 residues. Deletions cut 3 bases from V and 8 bases from J, with 13 bases between. The CDR3 sequence: CASSQIRSGEKLFF. The CDR3 nucleotides are TGCGCCAGCAGCCAGATAAGATCGGGGGAAAAACTGTTTTTT.

A few counts support this clone. This chain joins TRBV15 and TRBJ1-1, with D possibly TRBD1 on 6 matching bases. Germline values: CDR1 LNHNV, CDR2 YYDKDF (reference sequence). Trimming removed 2 bases from V and 5 bases from J, with 12 bases in between. The CDR3 is 14 amino acids. The CDR3, as DNA: TGTGCCACCAGCAGACCGATTCAGGGGACTGAAGCTTTCTTT. Translating gives CATSRPIQGTEAFF.

This clone appeared a single time. The chain recombines TRBV28 with TRBJ2-1, with 12 bases fitting TRBD2. V trimming: 2 bases; J trimming: 7 bases; junction bases outside the gene matches: 21. Looked up from germline, CDR1 is MDHEN and CDR2 is SYDVKM. This CDR3 comprises 21 residues. For the CDR3, the DNA is TGTGCCAGCAGTTTACCCCCCGGGACTAGCGGGCTGCGTGTTGGGGGTAATGAGCAGTTCTTC. Protein: CASSLPPGTSGLRVGGNEQFF. The whole variable domain, remainder taken from reference TRBV28 and TRBJ2-1, is DVKVTQSSRYLVKRTGEKVFLECVQDMDHENMFWYRQDPGLGLRLIYFSYDVKMKEKGDIPEGYSVSREKKERFSLILESASTNQTSMYLCASSLPPGTSGLRVGGNEQFFGPGTRLTVL.

Written as DNA, the CDR3 is TGTGCCAGCAGTCCGGCGGGGAGTGGAGGCACAGATACGCAGTATTTT. The encoded protein is CASSPAGSGGTDTQYF. J is TRBJ2-3 and V is TRBV11-3; weak D call: TRBD2 (6 bases). V gave up 6 bases and J gave up 1 base, with 17 bases separating them. CDR1 and CDR2 from the germline V gene are SGHNT and YENEEA. This CDR3 has 16 amino acids.

The rearrangement joins TRBV6-6 to TRBJ1-1; D unresolved. Trimming removed 5 bases from V and 1 base from J, with 11 bases in between. This CDR3 is 14 amino acids long. Germline values: CDR1 MNHNY, CDR2 SVGAGI (reference sequence). In DNA form, the CDR3 reads TGTGCCAGCAGTCGGACTCTAACGAACACTGAAGCTTTCTTT. It yields the protein CASSRTLTNTEAFF.